This T cell receptor beta chain derives from a study of blood T cell repertoires in COVID-19. The overall study: Sites in the United States, Italy and Spain provided acute and convalescent COVID-19 samples. Sample material is recorded as cDNA or gDNA derived from T cells, B-cell-depleted T cells, or PBMCs.

Germline CDR1 reads SGHVS; CDR2 reads FNYEAQ. The CDR3 runs 15 residues. Deletions cut 3 bases from V and 8 bases from J, with 14 bases between. As handled by the study authors: From reference gene primer amplification, estimates of nucleated cell counts were derived. Sequenced by immunoSEQ multiplex PCR; TCRdb stores in-frame clones only, minus some. V and J calls plus clone size are reproduced from that table; the DNA served to infer D and trimming. The sample lists roughly 200,000 clones, around 88% seen once, with around 1.4% in the top ten. The clonotype comes from a man younger than 35 with active or convalescent COVID-19. This chain joins TRBV7-6 and TRBJ1-6; D not resolved. Specimen: peripheral blood. The CDR3 nucleotides are TGTGCCAGCAGCTTGGAGGGAAAGAGGGATTCACCCCTCCACTTT. Its translation is CASSLEGKRDSPLHF.